Each of the 7 T cell receptor beta chains below was sequenced from the same sample in a study of metastatic and nonmetastatic thyroid tumors. TCRdb re-called clones via MiXCR from the PCR reads. The data contain 15,000 or so clones, about a quarter of them singletons. Every patient was untreated before thyroid surgery. The sample was tumor tissue. The origin of the receptors is a female donor with papillary thyroid cancer or a benign thyroid nodule (not recorded which). Some clones in this sample may be carry-over from other donors' samples.

This clone was counted a few times. V and J are TRBV6-2 or TRBV6-3 and TRBJ2-7, with D hard to call. Trimming stripped 4 bases from V and 2 bases from J, with 9 bases between. This CDR3 has 13 residues. CDR1 is MNHEY and CDR2 is SVGEGT in the germline V gene. The CDR3 here is CASSWAWTYEQYF. As DNA, the CDR3 is TGTGCCAGCAGTTGGGCCTGGACCTACGAGCAGTACTTC.

This clone was counted a few times. The chain links TRBV6-1 to TRBJ2-7, with TRBD2 identical over 9 bases. The V gene end was trimmed by 5 bases and the J gene end by 1 base; junction bases not matched to a gene: 0. The CDR3 has 13 residues. The germline V gene encodes CDR1 MNHNS and CDR2 SASEGT. The CDR3 DNA sequence: TGTGCCAGCAGTAGCGGGAGGTCCTACGAGCAGTACTTC. Translating it yields CASSSGRSYEQYF.

This clone appeared many times. The V gene is TRBV18, the J gene TRBJ1-3, with a tentative D call TRBD1 (6 bases). In germline, CDR1 is KGHSH, CDR2 LQKENI. This CDR3 comprises 16 residues. The V end lost 4 bases, the J end lost 4 bases, and 17 bases lay between the germline ends. CDR3 bases: TGTGCCAGCTCACGTACAGGGTTCAACTCGGGAAACACCATATATTTT. This translates into CASSRTGFNSGNTIYF.

On this clone: The CDR3 end shows no conserved phenylalanine or tryptophan, and so a read error is likely. The sample has other DNA sequences that encode this CDR3 too. This chain links TRBV5-1 with TRBJ2-1; D possibly matches TRBD1 or TRBD2 (7 bases each). The CDR3 totals 16 residues. Germline V CDR1 and CDR2: SGHRS, YFSETQ. The germline V and J ends were trimmed by 4 bases and 7 bases, with 21 bases remaining between them. The CDR3 sequence: CASSGRGEGRYNEQFL. The CDR3 DNA is TGCGCCAGCAGCGGCAGGGGGGAGGGCCGATATAATGAGCAGTTCCTC.

The chain is built from TRBV9 and TRBJ2-7, with 10 bases lining up with TRBD1. The germline gives CDR1 SGDLS, CDR2 YYNGEE. V was pared by 0 bases and J by 3 bases, with 6 bases of the junction left unmatched. The CDR3 covers 16 residues. The CDR3 DNA follows: TGTGCCAGCAGCGTAGGTTCGGGGACAGGGGACTACGAGCAGTACTTC. This encodes CASSVGSGTGDYEQYF.

The genes are TRBV4-2 and TRBJ2-3, with D maybe TRBD2 (6 bases). V lost 0 bases, J lost 2 bases, and 9 bases lay in between. The CDR3 is made up of 15 amino acids. Germline V gene data show CDR1 as LGHNA and CDR2 as YNFKEQ. CDR3 nucleotide sequence: TGTGCCAGCAGCCAAGATCAGCGGGTCACAGATACGCAGTATTTT. It specifies CASSQDQRVTDTQYF.

This clone was seen many times. It may be a read error: a sequence one base away is much more abundant. Within the sample, other DNA sequences also encode this same CDR3. V and J are TRBV6-1 and TRBJ2-5; 12 bases agree with TRBD1. The CDR3 consists of 15 residues. J was trimmed by 5 bases and V by 6 bases; bases with no gene match: 7. Germline-derived CDR1 and CDR2 are MNHNS and SASEGT. For the CDR3, the DNA is TGTGCCAGCAGCCGGGACAGGGGGCGGCAGGAGACCCAGTACTTC. Translating gives CASSRDRGRQETQYF.